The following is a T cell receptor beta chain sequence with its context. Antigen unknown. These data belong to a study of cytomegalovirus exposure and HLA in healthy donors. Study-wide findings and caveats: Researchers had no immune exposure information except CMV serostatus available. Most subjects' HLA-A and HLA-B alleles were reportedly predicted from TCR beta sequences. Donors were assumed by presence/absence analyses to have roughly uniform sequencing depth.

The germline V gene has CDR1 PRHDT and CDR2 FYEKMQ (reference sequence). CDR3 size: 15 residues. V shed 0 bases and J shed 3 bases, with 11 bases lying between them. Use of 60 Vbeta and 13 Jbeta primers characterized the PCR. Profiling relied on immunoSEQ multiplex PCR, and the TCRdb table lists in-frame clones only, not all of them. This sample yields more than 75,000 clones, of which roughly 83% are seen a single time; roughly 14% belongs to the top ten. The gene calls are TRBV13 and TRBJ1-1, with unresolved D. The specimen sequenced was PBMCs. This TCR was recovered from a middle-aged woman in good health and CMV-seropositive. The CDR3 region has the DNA TGTGCCAGCAGCTTAGGGAGCGGCGGGGACACTGAAGCTTTCTTT. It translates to CASSLGSGGDTEAFF.